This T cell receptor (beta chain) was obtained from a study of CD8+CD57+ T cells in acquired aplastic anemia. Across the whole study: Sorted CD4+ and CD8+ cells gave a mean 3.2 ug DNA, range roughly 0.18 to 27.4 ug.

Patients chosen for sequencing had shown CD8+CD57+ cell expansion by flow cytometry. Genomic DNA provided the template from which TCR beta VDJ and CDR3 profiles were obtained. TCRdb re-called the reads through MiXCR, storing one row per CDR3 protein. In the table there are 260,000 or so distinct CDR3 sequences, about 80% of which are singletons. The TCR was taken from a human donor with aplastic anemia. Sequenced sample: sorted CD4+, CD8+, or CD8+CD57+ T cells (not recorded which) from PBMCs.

DNA of the CDR3: TGTGCCAGCAGTGGGGTAGGGGAGGCGAACACGCCAGCTTTCTTT. Its translation is CASSGVGEANTPAFF. V gene TRBV2 combines with J gene TRBJ1-5, with TRBD1 as a possible D gene (5 bases). The J call may be faulty, since TRBJ1-1 better matches the DNA end. The CDR3 covers 15 residues. Per the germline V gene, CDR1 is SNHLY and CDR2 is FYNNEI.